This passage covers 22 T cell receptor beta chains from one sample sequenced in a study of blood T cells in healthy people across ages. Then a second PCR, running roughly 6 to 11 cycles, was carried out with a sample-barcoded 5' primer and a J-beta primer mix. Via MiXCR, TCRdb re-called the 5' RACE reads, giving one row per CDR3 protein. This sample has approximately 880,000 distinct CDR3 sequences, with around 49% found just once. The sample consisted of blood. These receptors all come from a man aged 30-40 years in good health.

V usage is TRBV28 and J usage is TRBJ1-2; no reliable D call. CDR1 is MDHEN, CDR2 SYDVKM, per germline. This CDR3 contains 13 residues. Trimming stripped 7 bases from V and 3 bases from J, with 12 bases between. The CDR3 DNA sequence: TGTGCCAGCACTTTCCGGGTGGACTATGGCTACACCTTC. Protein product: CASTFRVDYGYTF.

This rearrangement joins TRBV7-2 to TRBJ2-1; maybe TRBD2 (6 bases). The CDR3 covers 18 residues. The V gene's germline CDR1 is SGHTA and CDR2 FQGNSA. The V end was cut by 3 bases, the J end by 3 bases, with 21 bases between. The CDR3 DNA follows: TGTGCCAGCAGCTTCTCGACTAGGTTCTCCCTCAACTACAATGAGCAGTTCTTC. This translates into CASSFSTRFSLNYNEQFF. The whole variable domain, remainder taken from reference TRBV7-2 and TRBJ2-1, is GAGVSQSPSNKVTEKGKDVELRCDPISGHTALYWYRQSLGQGLEFLIYFQGNSAPDKSGLPSDRFSAERTGGSVSTLTIQRTQQEDSAVYLCASSFSTRFSLNYNEQFFGPGTRLTVL.

This clonotype was counted a single time. J is TRBJ2-7 and V is TRBV20-1, with D maybe TRBD2 (6 bases). In germline, CDR1 is DFQATT, CDR2 SNEGSKA (reference sequence). The CDR3 covers 13 residues. The germline V and J ends were trimmed by 0 bases and 11 bases, with 17 bases remaining between them. In nucleotides, the CDR3 is TGCAGTGCTAGAGATAGCCGGGACTCCCAAAAGTACTTC. Translating gives CSARDSRDSQKYF.

This clonotype was observed a few times. The chain employs TRBV7-2 and TRBJ2-6, with D unclear. Trimming took off 2 bases at V and 0 bases at J, with 14 bases between the two ends. The CDR3 is made up of 18 amino acids. Looked up from germline, CDR1 is SGHTA and CDR2 is FQGNSA. The CDR3 coding sequence is TGTGCCAGCAGCTTAACCAGGTCCAGAGGCTCTGGGGCCAACGTCCTGACTTTC. Translated: CASSLTRSRGSGANVLTF.

In this sample, this clonotype turned up a few times. The chain carries TRBV12-3 or TRBV12-4 and TRBJ1-5, with D possibly being TRBD1 (5 bases). The CDR3 length is 14 residues. V lost 2 bases to trimming and J lost 3 bases, with 8 bases between them. The CDR3 nucleotides read TGTGCCAGCAGTTTATACAGGCTCAATCAGCCCCAGCATTTT. Protein: CASSLYRLNQPQHF.

The V call is TRBV6-2 or TRBV6-3, the J call TRBJ2-4; possibly TRBD2 for D (6 bases). Germline assignment: CDR1 MNHEY and CDR2 SVGEGT. V lost 2 bases, J lost 0 bases, and 17 bases lay in between. CDR3 size: 18 residues. This CDR3 is CASSYPTGTSLAKNIQYF. CDR3 bases: TGTGCCAGCAGTTACCCTACGGGGACTTCCCTAGCCAAAAACATTCAGTACTTC.

This clonotype was observed a handful of times. The V and J genes are TRBV3-1 and TRBJ2-1; perhaps TRBD2 as D (7 bases). Germline CDR1 reads LGHDT; CDR2 reads YNNKEL (reference sequence). The CDR3 sequence is 12 residues long. With 9 bases removed from V and 11 bases from J, the gap between germline ends came to 17 bases. The CDR3 region is CASQTLGGQQFF. In DNA, the CDR3 is TGTGCCAGTCAAACCTTGGGGGGGCAGCAGTTCTTC.

Ten or more counts support this clonotype. The chain has TRBV29-1 and TRBJ2-1; 7 bases fit TRBD1. Germline trimming cut 5 bases from V and 9 bases from J; bases unmatched to any gene: 19. Germline-derived CDR1 and CDR2 are SQVTM and ANQGSEA. The CDR3 spans 16 residues. The CDR3 DNA reads as TGCAGCGTTCGCACCAAAGGGGGCGCCCTCGATCGTGAGCAGTTCTTC. It is translated as CSVRTKGGALDREQFF.

The genes are TRBV9 and TRBJ2-1; the D is unclear. The V end was cut by 0 bases, the J end by 2 bases, with 9 bases between. Germline loops: CDR1 SGDLS, CDR2 YYNGEE. CDR3 length: 15 residues. This CDR3 reads CASSVDQATYNEQFF. The CDR3 nucleotides are TGTGCCAGCAGCGTAGACCAGGCAACCTACAATGAGCAGTTCTTC.

The V gene is TRBV12-3 or TRBV12-4, the J gene TRBJ2-1, with D possibly being TRBD1 or TRBD2 (5 bases each). The CDR3 sequence is 16 residues long. V was clipped by 7 bases and J by 2 bases, with 18 bases between them. CDR3 sequence: CASTRHRGEAYNEQFF. In DNA, the CDR3 is TGTGCCAGCACCCGACACCGGGGCGAGGCCTACAATGAGCAGTTCTTC.

This clonotype has just one count. The V gene is TRBV25-1, the J gene TRBJ2-5; D perhaps matches TRBD2 (6 bases). Trimming cost V 5 bases and J 11 bases, with 24 bases left between them. The CDR3 extends over 15 amino acids. The germline CDR1 and CDR2 sequences are MGHDK and SYGVNS. This chain's CDR3 is CASSPGGFWYNEQYF. DNA of the CDR3: TGTGCCAGCAGTCCTGGGGGGTTTTGGTACAATGAGCAGTACTTC. Full variable domain (missing parts from reference TRBV25-1 and TRBJ2-5): EADIYQTPRYLVIGTGKKITLECSQTMGHDKMYWYQQDPGMELHLIHYSYGVNSTEKGDLSSESTVSRIRTEHFPLTLESARPSHTSQYLCASSPGGFWYNEQYFGPGTRLLVL.

This clonotype was counted many times. This chain uses TRBV20-1 with TRBJ2-3; 9 bases are a match to TRBD2. Germline V gives CDR1 DFQATT, CDR2 SNEGSKA (reference sequence). This CDR3 spans 13 amino acids. The CDR3 region has the DNA TGCAGCGCAATAGCGGGGGGCACAGATACGCAGTATTTT. Translation gives CSAIAGGTDTQYF.

This clonotype was seen only a few times. A junction end diverges from the germline sequence, so it may reflect a read error. This rearrangement joins TRBV3-1 to TRBJ1-1; D might be TRBD1 (5 bases). The CDR3 is 14 amino acids. The germline V gene encodes CDR1 LGHDT and CDR2 YNNKEL (reference sequence). The chain's CDR3 is CASSQGKGNTEAFF. The CDR3 coding sequence is TGTGCTAGCAGCCAGGGCAAGGGGAACACTGAAGCTTTCTTT.

About this clonotype: A read error may produce the germline difference seen at one junction end. DNA of the CDR3: TGTGCTAGCAGCAACAGCGGGGGGAGCAATACGCAGTATTTT. This encodes CASSNSGGSNTQYF. This rearrangement joins TRBV7-7 to TRBJ2-3; 9 bases are shared with TRBD2. Germline V CDR1 and CDR2: SSHAT, FNYEAQ (reference sequence). The CDR3 is 14 amino acids.

CDR3 in amino acids: CASSVEIEVTNTGELFF. CDR3 nucleotide sequence: TGTGCCAGCAGCGTAGAGATAGAAGTAACGAACACCGGGGAGCTGTTTTTT. This sequence joins TRBV9 and TRBJ2-2; D uncertain. The length of the CDR3 is 17 residues. Germline loops: CDR1 SGDLS, CDR2 YYNGEE. The V end was cut by 0 bases, the J end by 0 bases, with 12 bases between.

J is TRBJ1-5 and V is TRBV21-1; TRBD1, the table's D call, was not compared with the DNA. TRBV21-1 is termed a pseudogene. The CDR3 has 18 residues. This chain's CDR3 is CASSTPCRLKGWNQPQHF. CDR3 sequence (DNA): TGTGCCAGCAGCACCCCTTGCCGCTTGAAAGGTTGGAATCAGCCCCAGCATTTT.

The chain has TRBV21-1 and TRBJ2-7. The J call could be wrong; TRBJ2-5 is a better fit for the DNA end. TRBV21-1 is a recognized pseudogene. The CDR3 is 13 amino acids. The DNA for the CDR3 is TGTGCCAGCAGCAGTAGTTGTTCGGAGACCCAGTACTTC. Encoded protein: CASSSSCSETQYF.

The sample holds a few counts of this clonotype. The chain joins TRBV7-9 to TRBJ1-4; D uncertain. The V and J ends lost 5 bases and 0 bases respectively, with 13 bases between them. The CDR3 length is 16 residues. CDR1 and CDR2 from the germline V gene are SEHNR and FQNEAQ (reference sequence). The CDR3 here is CASSHNGGATNEKLFF. The CDR3 nucleotides are TGTGCCAGCAGCCATAACGGCGGGGCAACTAATGAAAAACTGTTTTTT.

This chain joins TRBV10-3 and TRBJ1-1; 11 nucleotides match TRBD1. The CDR3 runs to 15 residues. From germline, CDR1 is ENHRY and CDR2 SYGVKD. After removal of 11 bases from V and 3 bases from J, the junction contained 11 bases not matched to a gene. The chain's CDR3 is CALPRTGGRYTEAFF. The CDR3 coding sequence is TGTGCCCTACCGAGGACAGGGGGCCGGTACACTGAAGCTTTCTTT.

CDR3: CASRLDSFGANVLTF. The CDR3 DNA follows: TGTGCCAGCAGACTCGACAGCTTCGGGGCCAACGTCCTGACTTTC. The chain recombines TRBV7-8 with TRBJ2-6; D perhaps matches TRBD1 (5 bases). The V end lost 6 bases, the J end lost 4 bases, and 13 bases lay between the germline ends. The CDR3 has 15 residues. CDR1 and CDR2 (germline): SGHVS, FQNEAQ.

This clonotype was counted at least ten times. This sequence joins TRBV4-1 and TRBJ2-7; D is uncertain. The V and J ends lost 0 bases and 1 base respectively, with 4 bases between them. The V gene's germline CDR1 is MGHRA and CDR2 YSYEKL. CDR3 length: 13 amino acids. CDR3 loop: CASSQEGSYEQYF. The CDR3 DNA reads as TGCGCCAGCAGCCAAGAGGGGTCCTACGAGCAGTACTTC.

This rearrangement joins TRBV6-6 to TRBJ1-6; TRBD1 matches at 7 bases. The CDR3 runs 15 residues. V was pared by 7 bases and J by 7 bases, with 10 bases of the junction left unmatched. Germline V lookup: CDR1 MNHNY, CDR2 SVGAGI (reference sequence). The CDR3 protein is CASKPRGQANSPLHF. Written as DNA, the CDR3 is TGTGCCAGCAAACCTAGGGGGCAGGCAAATTCACCCCTCCACTTT.